Sequencing of this T cell receptor beta chain was carried out in a study of blood T cell repertoires in COVID-19 (dated by TCRdb to 2018 to 2021). In the study overall: Samples from collaborators originated in the United States, Italy and Spain and spanned both the acute and convalescent phases of COVID-19. Where HLA class I and class II types were available, the types were taken from metadata supplied by the sample provider, not from assay-based typing. The samples were drawn from the first 160 participants of the ongoing ImmuneRACE study and from more than 1,000 subjects provided by 6 global collaborators. The prospective study material was composed of cDNA or gDNA derived from T cells, B-cell-depleted T cells, or PBMCs. The repertoires were made available in a free public database intended to serve as a resource for research on the immune response to SARS-CoV-2. The dataset comprised deeply sampled blood TCRbeta repertoires from subjects exposed to, actively infected with, or recovered from COVID-19. A de-identified subject ID, COVID-19 status, age in years and sex were almost always included in the sample metadata.

V is shortened by 3 bases, J by 1 base, and the region joining them spans 9 bases. From the cysteine up to the phenylalanine, the CDR3 has a length of 14 residues. The kept DNA is CDR3 alone, 42 bases in frame from the first base. Taken from the germline V gene (reference sequence), the CDR1 and CDR2 loops are SEHNR and FQNEAQ. TCRbeta CDR3 regions were amplified from genomic DNA using the immunoSEQ Assay, a bias-controlled multiplex PCR. The study's processing was this. The number of nucleated cells in each sample was estimated by amplification of reference gene primers within the assay. To quantify the absolute abundance of each unique TCRbeta CDR3 rearrangement, sequence reads were collapsed and filtered. For each sample, productive Simpson clonality was calculated by taking the square root of Simpson's diversity index across productive rearrangements. Here the immuneACCESS table is served through TCRdb, limited to in-frame sequences with V and J called. Missing clones are a known gap in these copies; in checked studies unresolved V genes cover under half, and the rest lacks a known reason. V and J calls plus clone size are reproduced from that table; the DNA served to infer D and trimming. The table for this sample lists roughly 80,000 clones; roughly 90% of them were counted only once. The ten largest clones represent 2.9% of the sample.

Beyond this particular receptor, the publication reports: Clinical and demographic metadata were provided uncurated, with the amount varying by source and participant.

The collaborating institutions used their own protocols to collect whole blood in K2EDTA tubes. For TCRbeta analysis, collaborators shipped samples in one of three forms: frozen whole blood, isolated PBMCs, or DNA extracted from either of those sample types. As to this clone: The antigen this receptor binds is unknown. The record has no base qualities; no much larger clone is one base away.

This sequence was found in a woman of 80 years or more with acute or convalescent COVID-19. The V and J genes are TRBV7-9 and TRBJ1-1; a tentative D match to TRBD1 spans 5 bases. Material for sequencing was peripheral blood. The sequenced DNA: TGTGCCAGCAGCTTTTCCGGGGGGAACACTGAAGCTTTCTTT. It translates to CASSFSGGNTEAFF.